A selection of T cell receptor beta chains follows, all from one sample in a study of PD-1 blockade in classical Hodgkin lymphoma. The data were produced by immunoSEQ multiplex PCR, yet TCRdb's version contains in-frame clones alone and is incomplete. The sample has some 43,000 clones; roughly nine tenths are singletons. The sample in question was peripheral blood mononuclear cells (PBMCs), obtained before the second cycle of nivolumab. These receptors originate from a human donor with classical Hodgkin lymphoma. The CDR3 runs from the conserved cysteine through the conserved F or W. Each record gives: V gene, D gene, J gene, clone size, CDR3 DNA, CDR3 protein. D genes are given only for firm matches. Rows may omit the clone size; those that give it use once, few, many or a size class.

V: TRBV4-1
D: .
J: TRBJ2-2
size: few
DNA: TGCGCCACCTCTCGGATAGAACTAAACACCGGGGAGCTGTTTTTT
CDR3: CATSRIELNTGELFF

V: TRBV19
D: .
J: TRBJ1-4
size: few
DNA: TGTGCCAGTAGTACACGACGGGATTTTAATGAAAAACTGTTTTTT
CDR3: CASSTRRDFNEKLFF

V: TRBV5-1
D: TRBD1
J: TRBJ1-2
size: .
DNA: TGCGCCAGCAGCTTGGGTAAACAGGGGGCCGGCTATGGCTACACCTTC
CDR3: CASSLGKQGAGYGYTF

V: TRBV5-4
D: TRBD1
J: TRBJ1-2
size: .
DNA: TGTGCCAGCAGCGCGGGACAGAGATATGGCTACACCTTC
CDR3: CASSAGQRYGYTF

V: TRBV6-5
D: TRBD2
J: TRBJ2-3
size: .
DNA: TGTGCCAGCACCCGTGGGGGGGGCACAGATACGCAGTATTTT
CDR3: CASTRGGGTDTQYF

V: TRBV4-1
D: .
J: TRBJ2-7
size: once
DNA: TGCGCCAGCAGCCAAGATCCGGGCAGAACCTACGAGCAGTACTTC
CDR3: CASSQDPGRTYEQYF

V: TRBV6-5
D: .
J: TRBJ2-4
size: .
DNA: TGTGCCAGCAGTTCCGGGGGAAGTTCCAAAAACATTCAGTACTTC
CDR3: CASSSGGSSKNIQYF

V: TRBV5-1
D: .
J: TRBJ2-3
size: .
DNA: TGCGCCAGCAGACGGTCCGCCCTGGGAGATACGCAGTATTTT
CDR3: CASRRSALGDTQYF

V: TRBV27
D: .
J: TRBJ2-3
size: .
DNA: TGTGCCAGCAGTTTAGTTGCAGGAGCAGATACGCAGTATTTT
CDR3: CASSLVAGADTQYF

V: TRBV11-3
D: TRBD2
J: TRBJ2-7
size: .
DNA: TGTGCCAGCAGCCCCGGCGGGACTAGCTACGAGCAGTACTTC
CDR3: CASSPGGTSYEQYF

V: TRBV9
D: .
J: TRBJ2-3
size: .
DNA: TGTGCCAGCAGCGTAGGGACCAACACAGATACGCAGTATTTT
CDR3: CASSVGTNTDTQYF

V: TRBV6-1
D: TRBD1
J: TRBJ2-7
size: .
DNA: TGTGCCAGCAGTGAAGGGACAGGGGGCTACGAGCAGTACTTC
CDR3: CASSEGTGGYEQYF

V: TRBV7-3
D: .
J: TRBJ1-2
size: .
DNA: TGTGCCAGCAGCTTAGAAGGGGCCCTTGGCTACACCTTC
CDR3: CASSLEGALGYTF

V: TRBV13
D: TRBD2
J: TRBJ2-1
size: .
DNA: TGTGCCAGCAGCTTTTCAGCGGGAGGGCAGGGTGAGCAGTTCTTC
CDR3: CASSFSAGGQGEQFF

V: TRBV9
D: TRBD2
J: TRBJ2-1
size: .
DNA: TGTGCCAGCAGCGAGGGACTAGCGGGGGGCTACAGCTCCTACAATGAGCAGTTCTTC
CDR3: CASSEGLAGGYSSYNEQFF

V: TRBV10-3
D: TRBD2
J: TRBJ2-3
size: .
DNA: TGTGCCACCTCTCCCGCGGGAGCAGATACGCAGTATTTT
CDR3: CATSPAGADTQYF

V: TRBV5-1
D: .
J: TRBJ2-7
size: .
DNA: TGCGCCAGCAGCTTTACAGGGCGCGAGCAGTACTTC
CDR3: CASSFTGREQYF

V: TRBV6-6
D: TRBD1
J: TRBJ1-1
size: .
DNA: TGTGCCAGCAGTAAACAGGGGGCGGGAAGGACTGAAGCTTTCTTT
CDR3: CASSKQGAGRTEAFF

V: TRBV11-1
D: .
J: TRBJ2-1
size: .
DNA: TGTGCCAGCAGCTTATCAGTCAGGAGCTCCTACAATGAGCAGTTCTTC
CDR3: CASSLSVRSSYNEQFF

V: TRBV19
D: TRBD1
J: TRBJ2-2
size: .
DNA: TGTGCCAGTAGTGTGACAGGGTGGAACACCGGGGAGCTGTTTTTT
CDR3: CASSVTGWNTGELFF

V: TRBV11-2
D: .
J: TRBJ2-1
size: .
DNA: TGTGCCAGCAGCTTAGCCCACGACGCCAGAAATGAGCAGTTCTTC
CDR3: CASSLAHDARNEQFF

V: TRBV7-3
D: TRBD1
J: TRBJ2-7
size: .
DNA: TGTGCCAGCAGCCCCGGACAGGGGATTCCCTACGAGCAGTACTTC
CDR3: CASSPGQGIPYEQYF

V: TRBV7-9
D: TRBD2
J: TRBJ2-5
size: .
DNA: TGTGCCAGCAGACTTGGACTAGCGGGGGGCCAAGAGACCCAGTACTTC
CDR3: CASRLGLAGGQETQYF

V: TRBV5-5
D: .
J: TRBJ2-3
size: few
DNA: TGTGCCAGCAGCTTGATGGGGGCAGATACGCAGTATTTT
CDR3: CASSLMGADTQYF

V: TRBV5-1
D: TRBD1
J: TRBJ2-7
size: few
DNA: TGCGCCAGCAGCCTGGGACAGGGAGCGGGGCAGTACTTC
CDR3: CASSLGQGAGQYF

V: TRBV29-1
D: .
J: TRBJ1-2
size: few
DNA: TGCAGCGTTGAAGGGGTAGATGGCTACACCTTC
CDR3: CSVEGVDGYTF

V: TRBV7-9
D: TRBD1
J: TRBJ2-7
size: .
DNA: TGTGCCAGCAGCTCAGCCGGGACAGGGGGTACCTACGAGCAGTACTTC
CDR3: CASSSAGTGGTYEQYF

V: TRBV19
D: TRBD2
J: TRBJ2-5
size: .
DNA: TGTGCCAGTAGTATGATTCGGTCTAGCGGTCAAGAGACCCAGTACTTC
CDR3: CASSMIRSSGQETQYF

V: TRBV7-2
D: .
J: TRBJ1-2
size: once
DNA: TGTGCCAGCAGCTCGCCCCGACAGTCGACCTATGGCTACACCTTC
CDR3: CASSSPRQSTYGYTF

V: TRBV6-5
D: .
J: TRBJ2-7
size: .
DNA: TGTGCCAGCAGTTATGTAGGGGCCTACGAGCAGTACTTC
CDR3: CASSYVGAYEQYF